These 8 T cell receptor beta chains share one sample of origin, sequenced in a study of T cells in Graves' hyperthyroidism and ophthalmopathy. Researchers amplified the TCR beta CDR3 regions from RNA transcripts. The study used the HTBI primer set for a first-round RT-PCR of the TCR CDR3. MiXCR, applied by TCRdb to the multiplex PCR reads, yields one record per CDR3 protein. The sample shows 730,000 or so distinct CDR3 sequences, around 20% of them seen only once. The specimen was blood. The receptors were sampled from a woman between 45 and 65 years old with Graves' hyperthyroidism that later progressed to Graves' ophthalmopathy.

The chain employs TRBV2 and TRBJ1-3; D is perhaps TRBD1 (5 bases). The CDR3 covers 13 residues. The V end was cut by 7 bases, the J end by 0 bases, with 7 bases between. The germline V gene has CDR1 SNHLY and CDR2 FYNNEI. The CDR3 protein is CASIGTSGNTIYF. The CDR3 region has the DNA TGTGCCAGCATCGGGACCTCTGGAAACACCATATATTTT.

The V and J genes are TRBV5-1 and TRBJ1-2; D possibly corresponds to TRBD1 (5 bases). The germline V gene encodes CDR1 SGHRS and CDR2 YFSETQ. Trimming left V 0 bases short and J 4 bases short, with 25 bases between. The CDR3 has 19 residues. In nucleotides, the CDR3 is TGCGCCAGCAGCTTGGTAGGGGCACTCATCCGCATTGGAGGCTATGGCTACACCTTC. This translates into CASSLVGALIRIGGYGYTF.

The rearrangement links TRBV6-6 to TRBJ1-2; no clear D. Per germline, CDR1 MNHNY and CDR2 SVGAGI (reference sequence). The CDR3 covers 14 residues. The ends were cut back, 2 bases at V and 4 bases at J, with 11 bases in the middle. The chain's CDR3 is CASSYPGQTYGYTF. The CDR3, as DNA: TGTGCCAGCAGTTACCCCGGGCAGACCTATGGCTACACCTTC.

V gene TRBV19 combines with J gene TRBJ1-2, with D maybe TRBD1 (6 bases). From germline, CDR1 is LNHDA and CDR2 SQIVND (reference sequence). V lost 4 bases and J lost 5, with 14 bases in between. CDR3 length: 14 residues. In DNA form, the CDR3 reads TGTGCCAGTAGTAGAGACAGGACCTCGTATGGCTACACCTTC. Encoded protein: CASSRDRTSYGYTF.

The chain carries TRBV5-1 and TRBJ2-1; TRBD2 matches at 8 bases. The germline CDR1 and CDR2 sequences are SGHRS and YFSETQ. There are 19 residues in the CDR3. J lost 1 base, V lost 3 bases, and 15 bases had no gene match. The CDR3 here is CASSSKIWGGGTSYNEQFF. The CDR3 region has the DNA TGCGCCAGCAGCTCAAAGATTTGGGGCGGGGGGACTTCCTACAATGAGCAGTTCTTC.

This clonotype was counted between two and nine times. This rearrangement joins TRBV6-1 to TRBJ1-2; maybe TRBD1 (6 bases). V lost 3 bases, J lost 2 bases, and 10 bases lay in between. This CDR3 has 14 amino acids. CDR1 and CDR2 (germline): MNHNS, SASEGT. This CDR3 reads CASSDSTGNYGYTF. The CDR3, as DNA: TGTGCCAGCAGTGACTCAACAGGGAACTATGGCTACACCTTC.

J is TRBJ2-2 and V is TRBV9; 8 nucleotides match TRBD1. The CDR3 consists of 14 residues. V lost 5 bases, J lost 5 bases, and 5 bases stayed unmatched. Germline V gene lookup returns CDR1 SGDLS and CDR2 YYNGEE. The CDR3 spells CASRQGVETGELFF. CDR3 DNA: TGTGCCAGCAGACAGGGGGTCGAGACCGGGGAGCTGTTTTTT.

In its sample, this clonotype was seen a few times. The V and J genes are TRBV6-6 and TRBJ1-1; the match to TRBD1 covers 10 bases. Trimming cost V 2 bases and J 7 bases; bases outside gene matches: 4. The CDR3 is made up of 14 amino acids. The germline CDR1 and CDR2 sequences are MNHNY and SVGAGI (reference sequence). CDR3 coding DNA: TGTGCCAGCAGTTACGCAAGGACAGGGGGTGAAGCTTTCTTT. This gives the protein CASSYARTGGEAFF.